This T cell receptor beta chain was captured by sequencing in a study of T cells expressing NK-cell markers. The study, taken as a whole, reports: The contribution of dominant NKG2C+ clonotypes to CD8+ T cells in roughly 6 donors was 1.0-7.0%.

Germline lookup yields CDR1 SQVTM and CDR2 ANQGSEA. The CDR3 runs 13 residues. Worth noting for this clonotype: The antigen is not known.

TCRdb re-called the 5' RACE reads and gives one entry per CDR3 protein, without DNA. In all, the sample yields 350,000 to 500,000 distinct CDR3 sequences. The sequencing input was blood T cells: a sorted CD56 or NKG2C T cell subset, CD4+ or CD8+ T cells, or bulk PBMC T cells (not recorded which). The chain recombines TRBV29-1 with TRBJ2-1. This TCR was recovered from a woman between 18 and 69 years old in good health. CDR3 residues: CSVKQGSYNEQFF.